The entry that follows covers one TCR beta chain sequence. Which antigen it targets is not known. No per-base quality is available; no much larger clone lies one base away. V is shortened by 5 bases, J by 6 bases, and the region joining them spans 5 bases. According to the germline V gene, CDR1 reads MNHEY and CDR2 reads SVGAGI. The CDR3 spans 11 residues, from the cysteine through the phenylalanine. Just the 33-base CDR3 DNA is kept, in frame starting at base 1. Using the deep immunoSEQ assay, TCR CDR3 regions were amplified from genomic DNA by multiplex PCR. Genomic DNA extracted from each cell subset was distributed evenly over all wells of several immunoSEQ 96-well plates, and each plate served as one replicate. For sorted subsets, each replicate PCR was loaded with around 220 ng genomic DNA, equivalent to 30,000 to 35,000 T cell genomes. Purified libraries were measured with a Qubit 3.0 fluorometer, size-checked on a Bioanalyzer 2100, and measured again with the KAPA Library Quantification kit. Each immunoSEQ 96-well plate was sequenced on its own single-read 150-cycle Illumina NextSeq 550 flow cell. The paper's data handling went like this. Because only junctional sequences without quality scores were contained in the immunoSEQ output, filtering matching that applied to full-length reads could not be performed. To assign V/J genes and CDR3, sequences were annotated using PyIR, a Python wrapper for IgBLAST v1.9, with IMGT germline references. Reads with weak V/J assignments (E-value above 1e-6), missing CDR3, stop codons, out-of-frame junctions, or ambiguous translated residues were removed. V3J clonotypes were defined by identical inferred V gene, J gene, and CDR3 amino acid sequence. Percentage overlap between repertoires was calculated by dividing the number of shared unique clonotypes by the size of the smaller repertoire. Repertoire richness was assessed with RTK rarefaction, the Chao1 estimator, and Recon v2.1 estimates of unobserved clonotypes. Generation probabilities for all TCRbeta clonotypes obtained by the gDNA method from a handful of donors were computed using OLGA. TCRdb stores this immuneACCESS table with in-frame sequences only. Part of the clones is absent; in the studies checked, under half of the shortfall reflects unresolved V genes, and no reason is known for the rest. V, J and clone size are those of that table, while D and trimming were read from the DNA. The sample table lists 2 million to 3 million clones, 93% of them with a count of one. The ten largest account for about 0.38% of the sample.

This sample is part of a study of shared clonotypes between healthy human individuals (dated by TCRdb to the early 2020s). At the level of the whole study: The cohort comprised a couple of women and a few men aged 18 to 49 years. For each donor, three plates each were used for CD4 naive and CD4 memory, two plates were used for CD8 naive, and one plate was used for CD8 memory. Blood TCR repertoires of about five healthy adults were deeply sequenced to estimate repertoire size and the extent of clonotype sharing between individuals. Libraries were prepared and TCR repertoires were sequenced by different laboratories using diverse techniques, in order to increase sequencing depth and limit assay-specific biases. Each donor's leukapheresis produced roughly between about 0.9 and 9.5 billion PBMCs. Broad study findings and their caveats: Compared with non-shared clonotypes, clonotypes shared by all four sorted-subset donors had higher generation probabilities. Sampling was limited to blood, and TCR repertoires in tissue likely differ from TCR repertoires in blood. Across a few donors, about 4.5% of naive CD4, 3.5% of naive CD8, under 2.5% of memory CD4, and around 0.4% of memory CD8 clonotypes were shared. Incomplete sequencing was indicated by rarefaction of sorted-subset datasets, despite the large sequencing depth. Estimated clonotype richness was generally larger for naive than for memory subsets. The genetic and exposure-history diversity represented was limited by the small number of donors. Pairwise subsampling indicated that sequencing depth was expected to affect the degree of clonotype sharing among donors.

The donors were healthy, HIV-negative adults with no recently reported acute infections or vaccinations. Every donor was a Caucasian adult residing in Nashville, Tennessee, USA. CD4+ T cells were enriched by magnetic negative selection; naive cells were then positively selected on CD45RA, and the negative fraction formed the memory subset. Blood was collected by leukapheresis, and PBMCs were isolated by Ficoll-Histopaque density gradient centrifugation and then cryopreserved in liquid nitrogen vapor phase. Analytical flow cytometry was used to check the purity and quantity of every magnetically sorted T cell population. From each sorted fraction, genomic DNA was isolated and quantified by UV absorbance on a Nanodrop 2000c.

The receptor was isolated from a man aged 18 to 29 in good health. Some clones in this sample may be carry-over from other donors' samples. The chain couples TRBV6-5 to TRBJ2-1; too little of a D gene remains to name it. Specimen: naive CD4+ T cells from PBMCs. The cell subset or site label corresponds to: CD45RA+ positively selected. The CDR3 region reads CASSPFNEQFF. The nucleotide sequence reads TGTGCCAGCAGTCCATTCAATGAGCAGTTCTTC.